Listed here is a single T cell receptor (beta chain). Clones were read by immunoSEQ multiplex PCR, and TCRdb kept only the in-frame ones, dropping some. The repertoire holds 200,000 to 250,000 clones, around 87% seen once, with around 15% in the top ten. Allocation to cohorts depended on clinical history reported by the participants. These data originate in a study of blood T cell repertoires in COVID-19. Study summary: Sources were T cells, B-cell-depleted T cells, or PBMCs; the material itself was cDNA or gDNA.

V lost 2 bases, J lost 5 bases, and 8 bases stayed unmatched. The CDR3 is 16 residues long. Germline assignment: CDR1 LNHDA and CDR2 SQIVND (reference sequence). This receptor was obtained from a man aged 25 to 40 who had been exposed to COVID-19. The chain combines TRBV19 with TRBJ1-2; the match to TRBD1 covers 10 bases. Specimen: PBMCs or T cells enriched from blood (not recorded which). CDR3 protein: CASSILTPGQGYGYTF. The DNA for the CDR3 is TGTGCCAGTAGTATACTAACACCGGGACAGGGGTATGGCTACACCTTC.